The T cell receptor (beta chain) under discussion was sequenced for a study of T cell responses to AZD1222 COVID-19 vaccine (dated by TCRdb to about 2021). Broadly, across the study: AZD1222 recipients whose second dose came at about 4 weeks and those whose second dose came at about 12 weeks were combined into one group, since spike-specific TCR depth and breadth did not differ between the two schedules. A total of under 250 trial participants underwent TCR sequencing, of whom roughly 210 had received two doses of AZD1222 and some 26 had received two doses of the MenACWY control vaccine. Trial participants were enrolled by age into subgroups of 18-55, 56-69 and 70-plus years, and about 150, 27 and 61 TCR-sequenced participants, respectively, were included in these subgroups.

The count of this clone is one. Its antigen remains undetermined. No base qualities exist here, and no much larger clone lies one base off it. Study-wide findings and limitations: Because no day 14 peak-response samples were available, repertoires were characterized only after the peak T cell response. Reportedly, close to half of the unique spike-specific TCRs recognized epitopes lying outside the regions that are mutated in the B.1.351 and B.1.1.7 variants. Participants were mostly white British and included more females than males, and it was suggested by the authors that clonal diversity may have been underestimated. The 56-69-year group was small, and its depth increase did not reach significance, likely because of low power. CD4 TCRs associated with the vaccine covered the entire spike protein, and the dominant responses were in regions 160-218 and 743-854. Spike-specific TCR breadth and depth rose significantly after two AZD1222 doses compared with day 0 and with MenACWY recipients. Conclusions about previously exposed vaccinees are limited because only a handful of AZD1222 recipients were SARS-CoV-2 seropositive at baseline.

The CDR3 holds 16 amino acids from the cysteine to the phenylalanine. Of all the DNA, just the CDR3 is kept, 48 bases in frame from base 1. CDR1 MNHEY and CDR2 SVGEGT are derived from the germline V gene. Between the V and J ends, shortened by 6 bases and 2 bases respectively, the junction contains 19 bases. The sample's time point, from its label and the paper: baseline before first vaccination. Samples from vaccinated people were obtained from the UK trials COV001 and COV002, which included a single-blind randomized controlled phase 2/3 trial of AZD1222 (ChAdOx1 nCoV-19) in healthy adults. Trial participant PBMC samples were collected at day 0 and day 28 after the second dose for TCRbeta chain sequencing. The CDR3 regions of human TCRbeta chains were analyzed by immunosequencing. The authors processed their data as follows. Repertoire TCRs were checked for matches against a reference library of SARS-CoV-2-specific TCRs that had been generated using the MIRA antigen-specificity platform. Breadth meant the fraction of unique TCRs that were SARS-CoV-2-associated, whereas depth meant the fraction of total T cells that were SARS-CoV-2-associated. Using the MIRA data, each spike-specific TCR was mapped to the spike region that the TCR reacts to and placed in a CD4 or CD8 class. Log10-transformed breadth and depth values were compared by one-way ANOVA with Sidak's multiple comparisons tests. What TCRdb holds here is the immuneACCESS table cut down to in-frame rearrangements. Part of the clones is not present; checked against another copy, under half of the missing clones reflect an unresolved V gene, and the others are unexplained. V and J calls and clone size are those listed in that table; D and trimming were worked out from the DNA. The sample data list 150,000 or so clones, and less than 95% of these were observed just once. Clones ranked in the top ten supply approximately 0.6% of the sample.

The sample here was peripheral blood, taken on day 0 of AZD1222 vaccination. Rearrangement joined TRBV6-2 or TRBV6-3 to TRBJ1-2; matching of 5 bases hints at TRBD1 as the D gene. This receptor was identified in an adult in good health. CDR3 protein: CASSPSGKGVNYGYTF. The base sequence is TGTGCCAGCAGCCCTTCCGGGAAAGGGGTCAACTATGGCTACACCTTC.